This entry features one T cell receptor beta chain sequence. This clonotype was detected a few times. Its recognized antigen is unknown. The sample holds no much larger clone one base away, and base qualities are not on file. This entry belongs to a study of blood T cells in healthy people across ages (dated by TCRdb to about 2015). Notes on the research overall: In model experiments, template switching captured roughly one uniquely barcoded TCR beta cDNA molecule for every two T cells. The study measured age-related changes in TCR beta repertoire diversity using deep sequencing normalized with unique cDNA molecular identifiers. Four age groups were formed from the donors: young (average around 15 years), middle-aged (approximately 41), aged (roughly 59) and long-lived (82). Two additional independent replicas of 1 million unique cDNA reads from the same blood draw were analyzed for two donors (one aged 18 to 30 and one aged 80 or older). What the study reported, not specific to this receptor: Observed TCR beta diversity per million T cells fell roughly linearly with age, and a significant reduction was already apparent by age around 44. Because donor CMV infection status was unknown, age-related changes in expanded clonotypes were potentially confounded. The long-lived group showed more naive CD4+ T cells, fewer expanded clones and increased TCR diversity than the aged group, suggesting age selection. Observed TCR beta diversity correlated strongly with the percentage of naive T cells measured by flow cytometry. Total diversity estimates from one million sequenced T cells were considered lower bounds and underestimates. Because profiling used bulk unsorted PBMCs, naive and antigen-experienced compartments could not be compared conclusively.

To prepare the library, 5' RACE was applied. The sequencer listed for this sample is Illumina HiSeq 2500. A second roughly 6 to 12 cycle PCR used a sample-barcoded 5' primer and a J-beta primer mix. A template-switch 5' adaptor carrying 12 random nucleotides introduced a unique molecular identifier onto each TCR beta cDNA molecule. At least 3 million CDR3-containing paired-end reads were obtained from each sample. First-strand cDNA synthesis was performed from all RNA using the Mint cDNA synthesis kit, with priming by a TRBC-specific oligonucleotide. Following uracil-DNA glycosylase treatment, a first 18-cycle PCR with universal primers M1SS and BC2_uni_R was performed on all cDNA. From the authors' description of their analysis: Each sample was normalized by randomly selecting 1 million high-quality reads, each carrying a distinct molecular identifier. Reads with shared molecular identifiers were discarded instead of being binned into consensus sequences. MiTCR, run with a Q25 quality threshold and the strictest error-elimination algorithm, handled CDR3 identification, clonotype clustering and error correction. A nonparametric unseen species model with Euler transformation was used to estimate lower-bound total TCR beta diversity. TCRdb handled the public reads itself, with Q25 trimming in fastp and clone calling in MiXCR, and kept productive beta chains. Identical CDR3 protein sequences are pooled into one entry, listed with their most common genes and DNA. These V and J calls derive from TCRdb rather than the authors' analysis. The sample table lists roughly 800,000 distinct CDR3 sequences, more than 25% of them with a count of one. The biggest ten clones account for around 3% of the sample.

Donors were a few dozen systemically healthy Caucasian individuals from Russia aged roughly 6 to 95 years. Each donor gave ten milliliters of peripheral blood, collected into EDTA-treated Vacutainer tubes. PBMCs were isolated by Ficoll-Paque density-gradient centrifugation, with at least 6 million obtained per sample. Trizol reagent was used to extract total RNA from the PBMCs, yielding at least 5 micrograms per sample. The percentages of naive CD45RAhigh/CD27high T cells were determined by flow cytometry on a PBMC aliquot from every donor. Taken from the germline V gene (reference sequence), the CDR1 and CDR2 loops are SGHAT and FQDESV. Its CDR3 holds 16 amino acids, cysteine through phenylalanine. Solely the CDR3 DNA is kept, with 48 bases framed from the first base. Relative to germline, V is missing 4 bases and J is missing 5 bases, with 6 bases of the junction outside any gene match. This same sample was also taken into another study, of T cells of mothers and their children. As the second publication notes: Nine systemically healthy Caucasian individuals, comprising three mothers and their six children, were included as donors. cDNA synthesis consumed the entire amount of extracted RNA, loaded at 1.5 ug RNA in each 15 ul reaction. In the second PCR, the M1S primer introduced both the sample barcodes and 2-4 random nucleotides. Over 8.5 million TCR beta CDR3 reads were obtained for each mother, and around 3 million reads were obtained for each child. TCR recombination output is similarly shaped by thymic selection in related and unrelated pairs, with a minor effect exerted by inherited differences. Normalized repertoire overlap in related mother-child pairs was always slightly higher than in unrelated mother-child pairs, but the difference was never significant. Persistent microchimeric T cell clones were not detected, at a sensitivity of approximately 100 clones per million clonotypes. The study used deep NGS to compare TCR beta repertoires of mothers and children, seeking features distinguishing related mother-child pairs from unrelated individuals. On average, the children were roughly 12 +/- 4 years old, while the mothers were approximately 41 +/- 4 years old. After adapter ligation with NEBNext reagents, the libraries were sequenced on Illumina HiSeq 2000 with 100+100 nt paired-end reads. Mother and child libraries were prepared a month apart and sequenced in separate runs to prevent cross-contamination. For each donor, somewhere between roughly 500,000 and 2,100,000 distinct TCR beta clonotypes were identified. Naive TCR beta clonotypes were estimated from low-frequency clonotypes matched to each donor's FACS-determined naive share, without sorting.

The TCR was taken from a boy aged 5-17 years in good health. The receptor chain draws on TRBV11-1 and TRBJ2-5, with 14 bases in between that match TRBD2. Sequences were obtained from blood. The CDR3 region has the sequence CASSSGLAGGRETQYF. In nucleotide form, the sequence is TGTGCCAGCAGCTCCGGACTAGCGGGGGGTAGGGAGACCCAGTACTTC.